The present T cell receptor beta chain was sequenced within a study of blood T cell repertoires in COVID-19. Overall study: Whether acute or convalescent, the COVID-19 samples came from the United States, Italy and Spain.

Sequenced by immunoSEQ multiplex PCR; TCRdb stores in-frame clones only, minus some. The sample contains hundreds of thousands of clones, about 89% of which appear only once. Recruits, aged about 18 to 95 years, lived in approximately 26 US areas. This sequence originates from a man aged 55-75 years who had recovered from COVID-19. Sequencing used PBMCs or T cells enriched from blood (not recorded which).

The CDR3 reads CASSFGGDTDTQYF. In nucleotides, the CDR3 is TGTGCCAGCAGCTTTGGGGGGGACACAGATACGCAGTATTTT. The chain combines TRBV5-4 with TRBJ2-3; 7 bases fit TRBD2. This CDR3 is built from 14 residues. V gave up 2 bases and J gave up 2 bases; unmatched junction bases: 2. Germline CDR1 SGHNT, CDR2 YYREEE (reference sequence).